The 20 T cell receptor beta chains reported below all come from one sample, sequenced in a study of blood T cell repertoires in COVID-19. Profiling relied on immunoSEQ multiplex PCR, and the TCRdb table lists in-frame clones only, not all of them. The data hold a few hundred thousand clones, with 88% observed a single time. Sequencing used PBMCs or T cells enriched from blood (not recorded which). These receptors all come from a woman under 40 who had been exposed to COVID-19.

CDR3: CASSLAGQGNSPLHF. The CDR3 DNA reads as TGTGCCAGCAGCTTAGCGGGACAGGGGAATTCACCCCTCCACTTT. The chain uses TRBV7-9 and TRBJ1-6; TRBD1 matches 10 bases. This CDR3 region has 15 residues. J lost 7 bases, V lost 0 bases, and 0 bases had no gene match. Germline-derived CDR1 and CDR2 are SEHNR and FQNEAQ (reference sequence).

V gene TRBV30 combines with J gene TRBJ2-2; 10 positions agree with TRBD2. Germline V lookup: CDR1 GTSNPN, CDR2 SVGIG (reference sequence). The CDR3 consists of 15 residues. V dropped 7 bases and J dropped 4; count of bases not matched to a gene: 9. CDR3 sequence reads: CASKPGLASTGELFF. In DNA, the CDR3 is TGTGCCTCGAAACCGGGACTAGCGAGCACCGGGGAGCTGTTTTTT.

This clone was found a few times. The chain joins TRBV9 to TRBJ2-5; 7 bases are a match to TRBD1. V was clipped by 0 bases and J by 1 base; unmatched bases: 9. Germline assignment: CDR1 SGDLS and CDR2 YYNGEE. There are 17 residues in the CDR3. CDR3 sequence: CASSVGTGQASQETQYF. CDR3 DNA sequence: TGTGCCAGCAGCGTAGGAACCGGACAGGCGAGCCAAGAGACCCAGTACTTC.

The V gene is TRBV2, the J gene TRBJ1-2, with TRBD1 matching over 8 bases. Losses at the gene ends were 5 bases for V and 4 bases for J; bases not matched to a gene: 12. The CDR3 totals 16 residues. The germline CDR1 and CDR2 sequences are SNHLY and FYNNEI. DNA of the CDR3: TGTGCCAGCAGTTCTCTTCAGGGGGCGAATGGCTATGGCTACACCTTC. It yields the protein CASSSLQGANGYGYTF. The variable domain in full, completed from reference TRBV2 and TRBJ1-2, reads EPEVTQTPSHQVTQMGQEVILRCVPISNHLYFYWYRQILGQKVEFLVSFYNNEISEKSEIFDDQFSVERPDGSNFTLKIRSTKLEDSAMYFCASSSLQGANGYGYTFGSGTRLTVV.

This sequence joins TRBV28 and TRBJ2-7; D might be TRBD2 (5 bases). The CDR3 is 12 residues long. Germline V gene data show CDR1 as MDHEN and CDR2 as SYDVKM. V lost 5 bases and J 6 bases, leaving 11 bases between the germline ends. This CDR3 reads CASSLSRGEQYF. The CDR3 DNA is TGTGCCAGCAGTCTTTCCCGGGGCGAGCAGTACTTC.

This clone was observed a single time. The V and J genes are TRBV6-5 and TRBJ2-7, with D hard to call. Trimming took 6 bases from V and 1 from J, leaving 4 bases between them. The CDR3 is 11 residues long. Germline CDR1 is MNHEY and CDR2 is SVGAGI. The CDR3, as DNA: TGTGCCAGCAGATCTTCCTACGAGCAGTACTTC. Residues: CASRSSYEQYF.

The chain recombines TRBV10-1 with TRBJ1-4; D perhaps matches TRBD1 (5 bases). This CDR3 spans 14 amino acids. Germline V gene data show CDR1 as WNHNN and CDR2 as SYGVQD (reference sequence). The V end was cut by 3 bases, the J end by 8 bases, with 13 bases between. The CDR3 nucleotides are TGCGCCAGCAGTGATGCAGGGTTGAGGGAAAAACTGTTTTTT. It codes for CASSDAGLREKLFF.

V and J are TRBV7-6 and TRBJ2-2; TRBD1 is a possible D gene (5 bases). The ends were cut back, 5 bases at V and 0 bases at J, with 13 bases in the middle. There are 16 residues in the CDR3. Germline CDR1 is SGHVS and CDR2 is FNYEAQ. This CDR3 is CASSPRGAANTGELFF. The DNA of the CDR3 is TGTGCCAGCAGCCCCCGTGGGGCAGCGAACACCGGGGAGCTGTTTTTT.

The chain employs TRBV4-2 and TRBJ2-7; a weak D match, TRBD1 (6 bases). The germline V and J ends were trimmed by 4 bases and 1 base, with 14 bases remaining between them. Germline V gene data show CDR1 as LGHNA and CDR2 as YNFKEQ. The CDR3 covers 15 residues. In DNA form, the CDR3 reads TGTGCCAGCAGCCTCTCAGGGGTCGGGTCCTACGAGCAGTACTTC. It encodes CASSLSGVGSYEQYF.

This chain links TRBV28 with TRBJ2-7; weak D call: TRBD2 (5 bases). The V end was cut by 7 bases, the J end by 5 bases, with 18 bases between. The CDR3 runs 14 residues. In germline, CDR1 is MDHEN, CDR2 SYDVKM. CDR3 sequence: CASTVPRVPHEQYF. The CDR3 bases are TGTGCCAGCACCGTTCCGCGGGTTCCCCACGAGCAGTACTTC.

The chain employs TRBV25-1 and TRBJ1-4, with D possibly TRBD1 on 5 matching bases. The CDR3 loop spans 13 amino acids. V was shortened by 6 bases and J by 5 bases, with 10 bases between the two germline ends. Germline V CDR1 and CDR2: MGHDK, SYGVNS. Written as DNA, the CDR3 is TGTGCCAGCAGCCCAGGGCTGAATGAAAAACTGTTTTTT. Translated, it gives CASSPGLNEKLFF.

Here the CDR3 DNA reads TGTGCCAGCAGCCCCCGGCTTAGCGGGCCAGAGCAGTACTTC. It specifies CASSPRLSGPEQYF. The chain is built from TRBV9 and TRBJ2-7; 7 nucleotides line up with TRBD2. Germline V CDR1 and CDR2: SGDLS, YYNGEE. The ends lost 4 bases at V and 7 bases at J; junction bases unmatched: 11. The CDR3 sequence is 14 residues long.

V and J are TRBV7-9 and TRBJ2-2; TRBD1 agrees at 9 bases. The V gene's germline CDR1 is SEHNR and CDR2 FQNEAQ (reference sequence). This CDR3 has 17 amino acids. J was trimmed by 2 bases and V by 5 bases; bases with no gene match: 9. CDR3 loop: CASSVRRDRDNTGELFF. The CDR3 region has the DNA TGTGCCAGCAGCGTACGCAGGGACAGGGACAACACCGGGGAGCTGTTTTTT.

The chain combines TRBV27 with TRBJ1-2; D remains ambiguous. V was trimmed by 0 bases and J by 6 bases, leaving 11 bases between them. CDR3 length: 14 amino acids. The germline V gene has CDR1 MNHEY and CDR2 SMNVEV (reference sequence). The CDR3 loop is CASSLSYLIDGYTF. CDR3 coding DNA: TGTGCCAGCAGTTTATCGTATCTTATCGATGGCTACACCTTC.

The chain employs TRBV5-1 and TRBJ1-5; 10 positions match TRBD1. The length of the CDR3 is 16 residues. The J segment lost 6 bases and the V segment lost 6 bases, leaving 12 bases of the junction unmatched. The germline V gene encodes CDR1 SGHRS and CDR2 YFSETQ. The CDR3 bases are TGCGCCAGCAAGGGCCTTTGGGACAGGGGCTCTCAGCCCCAGCATTTT. Protein: CASKGLWDRGSQPQHF. The full variable domain, completed using reference TRBV5-1 and TRBJ1-5, is KAGVTQTPRYLIKTRGQQVTLSCSPISGHRSVSWYQQTPGQGLQFLFEYFSETQRNKGNFPGRFSGRQFSNSRSEMNVSTLELGDSALYLCASKGLWDRGSQPQHFGDGTRLSIL.

The chain has TRBV5-1 and TRBJ2-5; tentatively, D is TRBD2 (6 bases). Germline V gives CDR1 SGHRS, CDR2 YFSETQ. V was cut by 2 bases and J by 5 bases, with 16 bases left in between. CDR3 length: 15 amino acids. The CDR3 here is CASSFGGGRGETQYF. The CDR3 coding sequence is TGCGCCAGCAGCTTTGGTGGAGGGCGCGGGGAGACCCAGTACTTC.

V gene TRBV4-2 combines with J gene TRBJ2-1; 7 bases match TRBD1. The germline CDR1 and CDR2 sequences are LGHNA and YNFKEQ. After removal of 1 base from V and 6 bases from J, the junction contained 3 bases not matched to a gene. This CDR3 region has 14 residues. The CDR3 coding sequence is TGTGCCAGCAGCCAAGGGGGACAGATCAATGAGCAGTTCTTC. This translates into CASSQGGQINEQFF.

This clone was observed a handful of times. The V and J genes are TRBV19 and TRBJ1-2; the D gene is possibly TRBD1 (6 bases). V was trimmed by 1 base and J by 3 bases, leaving 12 bases between them. The CDR3 has 15 amino acids. Germline CDR1 is LNHDA and CDR2 is SQIVND (reference sequence). The CDR3 is CASSIGRGAHYGYTF. CDR3 coding DNA: TGTGCCAGTAGTATAGGCCGGGGGGCCCACTATGGCTACACCTTC.

This clone was counted a few times. The chain carries TRBV12-3 or TRBV12-4 and TRBJ2-7; TRBD1 aligns across 11 bases. The trim removed 6 bases at V and 11 bases at J, leaving 6 bases unmatched. This CDR3 region has 12 residues. For the CDR3, the DNA is TGTGCCAGCAGACCGGGGGACAGGGGGAAGTACTTC. It specifies CASRPGDRGKYF.

Written as DNA, the CDR3 is TGCGCCAGCAGCCCCAGGGTGGGCGAGCAGTACTTC. Its protein is CASSPRVGEQYF. The V and J genes are TRBV5-1 and TRBJ2-7; TRBD1 is a possible D gene (5 bases). The V gene's germline CDR1 is SGHRS and CDR2 YFSETQ. Trimming cost V 4 bases and J 6 bases, with 11 bases left between them. The CDR3 has 12 residues.